These 2 T cell receptor beta chains were all obtained from the same sample, sequenced in a study of CD8 T cells in ankylosing spondylitis. MiXCR was run by TCRdb on the 5' RACE reads, yielding one entry per CDR3 protein. The sample contains tens of thousands of distinct CDR3 sequences, 3% of which appear only once. The sequencing sample was made of blood, either unsorted or a sorted T cell fraction (not recorded which). The receptor set was obtained from a male donor with ankylosing spondylitis or in good health (not recorded which).

This clonotype is judged medium-sized. V usage is TRBV20-1 and J usage is TRBJ2-2; 8 bases map to TRBD2. From germline, CDR1 is DFQATT and CDR2 SNEGSKA (reference sequence). The CDR3 spans 14 residues. Trimming at V came to 2 bases and at J to 4 bases, leaving 3 bases not matched to a gene. The CDR3 DNA sequence: TGCAGTGCTAGACTAGCGGGTTCCACCGGGGAGCTGTTTTTT. Its translation: CSARLAGSTGELFF.

By its share, this clonotype is medium-sized. The chain links TRBV9 to TRBJ1-3; 7 bases agree with TRBD1. From germline, CDR1 is SGDLS and CDR2 YYNGEE. V lost 3 bases, J lost 0 bases, and 6 bases stayed unmatched. CDR3 length: 16 residues. The CDR3 here is CASSGRQGLSGNTIYF. CDR3 bases: TGTGCCAGCAGCGGACGACAGGGCCTCTCTGGAAACACCATATATTTT. Looking up the rest from reference TRBV9 and TRBJ1-3 gives the full variable domain: DSGVTQTPKHLITATGQRVTLRCSPRSGDLSVYWYQQSLDQGLQFLIQYYNGEERAKGNILERFSAQQFPDLHSELNLSSLELGDSALYFCASSGRQGLSGNTIYFGEGSWLTVV.